One and the same sample provided the 19 T cell receptor beta chains below, sequenced in a study of shared clonotypes between healthy human individuals. This table comes from immunoSEQ multiplex PCR, and its TCRdb copy is limited to in-frame clones, with some not included. The sample lists some 1,400,000 clones; roughly 96% were seen once. The sample consisted of naive CD4+ T cells sorted from blood. Subset given: CD45RA+ positively selected. The receptors derive from a man aged 25-40 years in good health.

The gene calls are TRBV5-4 and TRBJ2-1, with unresolved D. There are 12 residues in the CDR3. In germline, CDR1 is SGHNT, CDR2 YYREEE (reference sequence). The V gene lost 4 bases and the J gene lost 2 bases, with 4 bases spanning the gap. The CDR3 reads CASSGPYNEQFF. The CDR3 region has the DNA TGTGCCAGCAGCGGTCCCTACAATGAGCAGTTCTTC.

The chain combines TRBV5-1 with TRBJ2-5, with a weak D call TRBD2 (5 bases). This CDR3 contains 15 residues. V lost 4 bases, J lost 5 bases, and 18 bases lay in between. Germline values: CDR1 SGHRS, CDR2 YFSETQ. In nucleotides, the CDR3 is TGCGCCAGCAGCGGAGGTGGAGGTGGTGGGGAGACCCAGTACTTC. Translating it yields CASSGGGGGGETQYF.

This clone was detected only once. V is TRBV6-1 and J is TRBJ2-3, with TRBD2 matching 12 bases. Germline V lookup: CDR1 MNHNS, CDR2 SASEGT. CDR3 length: 15 amino acids. The J segment lost 4 bases and the V segment lost 7 bases, leaving 6 bases of the junction unmatched. CDR3 sequence (DNA): TGTGCCAGCAACCGACTAGCGGGAGACGCAGATACGCAGTATTTT. Amino acid sequence: CASNRLAGDADTQYF.

This clone was observed a few times. The chain combines TRBV7-8 with TRBJ1-1; 8 positions match TRBD1. Germline V gene lookup returns CDR1 SGHVS and CDR2 FQNEAQ. With V trimmed by 6 bases and J by 4 bases, 19 bases remained unmatched. The CDR3 is made up of 18 amino acids. For the CDR3, the DNA is TGTGCCAGCAGGCCAAATTTAAAGCTAGGACAGGGTGGCACTGAAGCTTTCTTT. Translated, it gives CASRPNLKLGQGGTEAFF.

As regards this clone: The same CDR3 also results from other DNA sequences found in this sample. This chain uses TRBV9 with TRBJ2-1; D is undetermined. In germline, CDR1 is SGDLS, CDR2 YYNGEE. This CDR3 spans 14 amino acids. The ends were cut back, 4 bases at V and 0 bases at J, with 8 bases in the middle. CDR3 in amino acids: CASSLTSSYNEQFF. CDR3 nucleotide sequence: TGTGCCAGCAGCTTAACAAGCTCCTACAATGAGCAGTTCTTC.

This chain links TRBV28 with TRBJ2-1; TRBD1 matches 9 bases. Per the germline V gene, CDR1 is MDHEN and CDR2 is SYDVKM. CDR3 length equals 15 residues. J lost 8 bases, V lost 5 bases, and 10 bases had no gene match. CDR3 in DNA: TGTGCCAGCAGTGGCCGAGGACAGGGGATTCATGAGCAGTTCTTC. Its protein is CASSGRGQGIHEQFF.

The chain has TRBV7-9 and TRBJ2-5; perhaps TRBD2 as D (6 bases). Trimming cost V 2 bases and J 4 bases, with 20 bases left between them. CDR3 length: 17 residues. Germline V CDR1 and CDR2: SEHNR, FQNEAQ (reference sequence). The CDR3 here is CASSLSAGRLLGETQYF. The CDR3 DNA reads TGTGCCAGCAGCTTAAGTGCGGGGCGGCTATTAGGAGAGACCCAGTACTTC.

J is TRBJ2-2 and V is TRBV19, with unresolved D. From germline, CDR1 is LNHDA and CDR2 SQIVND (reference sequence). The CDR3 loop spans 15 amino acids. V lost 2 bases and J 4 bases, leaving 11 bases between the germline ends. The CDR3 DNA is TGTGCCAGTAGTATATCCCCGATTGGCACCGGGGAGCTGTTTTTT. Amino acids: CASSISPIGTGELFF.

This clone was detected once. This chain uses TRBV7-9 with TRBJ2-3, with D possibly called TRBD1 or TRBD2 (5 bases each). V dropped 9 bases and J dropped 12 bases, with 19 bases sitting between them. Germline V lookup: CDR1 SEHNR, CDR2 FQNEAQ (reference sequence). This CDR3 region has 12 residues. This CDR3 is CASSIRDGPQYF. For the CDR3, the DNA is TGTGCCAGTTCCATCCGGGACGGACCTCAGTATTTT.

On this clone itself: This CDR3 is also generated by other DNA sequences in the sample. V and J are TRBV5-1 and TRBJ1-1; D is unresolved. The CDR3 contains 12 residues. Germline CDR1 reads SGHRS; CDR2 reads YFSETQ. V lost 0 bases, J lost 5 bases, and 5 bases lay in between. This CDR3 is CASSLERTEAFF. The CDR3 DNA is TGCGCCAGCAGCTTGGAGAGGACTGAAGCTTTCTTT.

The CDR3 sequence: CASSSGRLNTEAFF. The DNA of the CDR3 is TGTGCCAGCAGCTCGGGACGGTTGAACACTGAAGCTTTCTTT. The rearrangement uses TRBV11-2 and TRBJ1-1; tentatively, D is TRBD1 (5 bases). The CDR3 contains 14 residues. Trimming pared 4 bases from V and 0 bases from J, leaving 9 bases between. Germline V gene lookup returns CDR1 SGHAT and CDR2 FQNNGV. The whole variable domain, filled in from reference TRBV11-2 and TRBJ1-1, reads EAGVAQSPRYKIIEKRQSVAFWCNPISGHATLYWYQQILGQGPKLLIQFQNNGVVDDSQLPKDRFSAERLKGVDSTLKIQPAKLEDSAVYLCASSSGRLNTEAFFGQGTRLTVV.

This chain joins TRBV5-1 and TRBJ2-2; tentative D call: TRBD1 (6 bases). V shed 1 base and J shed 2 bases, with 12 bases lying between them. The CDR3 is 16 amino acids. Germline V gives CDR1 SGHRS, CDR2 YFSETQ. The CDR3 bases are TGCGCCAGCAGCTTGTTGGGCAGGGGAAACACCGGGGAGCTGTTTTTT. The encoded protein is CASSLLGRGNTGELFF.

The V call is TRBV7-8, the J call TRBJ2-5; perhaps TRBD2 as D (5 bases). Per the germline V gene, CDR1 is SGHVS and CDR2 is FQNEAQ. Trimming took off 0 bases at V and 5 bases at J, with 13 bases between the two ends. The length of the CDR3 is 15 residues. Here the CDR3 reads CASSLAGVTGETQYF. CDR3 nucleotide sequence: TGTGCCAGCAGCTTAGCCGGGGTAACGGGGGAGACCCAGTACTTC.

The chain couples TRBV2 to TRBJ1-5; TRBD1 matches at 9 bases. Germline CDR1 SNHLY, CDR2 FYNNEI. After removal of 6 bases from V and 1 base from J, the junction contained 1 base not matched to a gene. The CDR3 extends over 14 amino acids. CDR3 coding DNA: TGTGCCAGCAGGGACAGGGGAAGCAATCAGCCCCAGCATTTT. This codes for CASRDRGSNQPQHF.

The chain employs TRBV9 and TRBJ2-7; a possible D gene is TRBD2 (5 bases). CDR3 length: 17 residues. Germline loops: CDR1 SGDLS, CDR2 YYNGEE. V was cut by 0 bases and J by 3 bases, with 19 bases left in between. CDR3 coding DNA: TGTGCCAGCAGCGTAGGTGGGAGTGGGGTTCACGTCTACGAGCAGTACTTC. Its translation is CASSVGGSGVHVYEQYF.

V usage is TRBV5-1 and J usage is TRBJ2-7; 12 positions match TRBD2. Germline CDR1 and CDR2: SGHRS and YFSETQ. V lost 2 bases and J lost 4; bases outside the gene matches: 4. The CDR3 has 15 amino acids. The chain's CDR3 is CASSFGLAGRYEQYF. The CDR3 DNA sequence: TGCGCCAGCAGCTTTGGACTAGCGGGGAGGTACGAGCAGTACTTC.

This rearrangement joins TRBV5-5 to TRBJ2-3, with D possibly matching TRBD2 (6 bases). This CDR3 has 17 residues. Germline V gene data show CDR1 as SGHKS and CDR2 as YYEKEE (reference sequence). Trimming took off 0 bases at V and 2 bases at J, with 16 bases between the two ends. The CDR3 reads CASSLATLSGYTDTQYF. For the CDR3, the DNA is TGTGCCAGCAGCTTGGCCACTCTTAGCGGTTACACAGATACGCAGTATTTT.

In its sample, this clone was seen once. The rearrangement links TRBV6-6 to TRBJ2-1; D perhaps matches TRBD1 (6 bases). V was pared by 4 bases and J by 4 bases, with 14 bases between. The germline CDR1 and CDR2 sequences are MNHNY and SVGAGI (reference sequence). This CDR3 has 15 amino acids. The CDR3: CASSFGGEVYNEQFF. The CDR3 nucleotides read TGTGCCAGCAGTTTTGGGGGCGAGGTGTACAATGAGCAGTTCTTC.

This rearrangement joins TRBV27 to TRBJ1-1; D gene ambiguous. CDR1 and CDR2 from the germline V gene are MNHEY and SMNVEV (reference sequence). The CDR3 sequence is 13 residues long. V lost 4 bases and J lost 8, with 14 bases in between. The CDR3 nucleotides read TGTGCCAGCAGTTGGTTTGGGAGGGAGGAAGCTTTCTTT. Amino acid sequence: CASSWFGREEAFF.